This TCR beta chain is drawn from a study of T-cell memory formation after mild COVID-19. At the level of the study: For the most part, TCR clusters were specific to one donor. Regarding the study as a whole: Among CD4+ contracting clones, most were CM and EM, and CD8+ ones EMRA. Second-wave clones reaching peak frequency on day 37 lacked confirmed SARS-CoV-2 specificity.

About this clonotype: Its antigen is unidentified.

CDR1 and CDR2 from the germline V gene are MNHEY and SVGEGT. This CDR3 contains 15 residues. V gave up 0 bases and J gave up 0 bases, with 9 bases separating them. 5'RACE with constant-segment primers built TCRalpha and TCRbeta cDNA libraries with UMIs. From the 5' RACE reads, TCRdb called clonotypes with MiXCR, one entry per CDR3 protein. The table shows roughly 620,000 distinct CDR3 sequences, with about 20% occurring only once. This clonotype originated in an adult woman who had mild COVID-19 (a few samples of this study predate the infection). Cell type and time point are not known. Material for sequencing was PBMCs or a T cell subset sorted from them (not recorded which). This rearrangement joins TRBV6-2 or TRBV6-3 to TRBJ2-7; a possible D gene is TRBD2 (6 bases). For the CDR3, the DNA is TGTGCCAGCAGTTACTCGGGCGGGGCCTCCTACGAGCAGTACTTC. Translated: CASSYSGGASYEQYF.